These 16 T cell receptor beta chains were all obtained from the same sample, sequenced in a study of identical twins. Each CDR3 protein gets one entry after TCRdb re-called the 5' RACE reads with MiXCR. The sample has 220,000 or so distinct CDR3 sequences, 5.5% to 7% seen once. These data are also associated with another study on yellow fever vaccine responses in identical twins.

Source material: memory (CD45RO+) T cells sorted from blood. The source of these receptors is a woman under 30 in good health.

This clonotype occurred many times. The V gene is TRBV10-1, the J gene TRBJ2-3; D is undetermined. This CDR3 has 12 residues. Germline lookup yields CDR1 WNHNN and CDR2 SYGVQD (reference sequence). V was pared by 6 bases and J by 6 bases, with 10 bases between. The CDR3 DNA reads TGCGCCAGCAGCCAAAGTTGGGATACGCAGTATTTT. Translated: CASSQSWDTQYF.

The chain joins TRBV5-4 to TRBJ2-1, with D tentatively TRBD2 (7 bases). The CDR3 consists of 15 residues. The germline gives CDR1 SGHNT, CDR2 YYREEE (reference sequence). V lost 4 bases and J lost 7, with 18 bases in between. In DNA, the CDR3 is TGTGCCAGCAGCGGGGGGGGGCCTGGGTGGAATGAGCAGTTCTTC. It yields the protein CASSGGGPGWNEQFF. The whole variable domain, remainder taken from reference TRBV5-4 and TRBJ2-1, is ETGVTQSPTHLIKTRGQQVTLRCSSQSGHNTVSWYQQALGQGPQFIFQYYREEENGRGNFPPRFSGLQFPNYSSELNVNALELDDSALYLCASSGGGPGWNEQFFGPGTRLTVL.

This clonotype was recorded many times. The chain has TRBV6-1 and TRBJ2-2; 11 bases align to TRBD2. The CDR3 is 15 residues long. CDR1 and CDR2 (germline): MNHNS, SASEGT. V dropped 7 bases and J dropped 4; count of bases not matched to a gene: 5. This chain's CDR3 is CASIQTSGTTGELFF. CDR3 DNA sequence: TGTGCCAGCATCCAGACTAGCGGGACCACCGGGGAGCTGTTTTTT.

This clonotype has a handful of counts. The chain recombines TRBV18 with TRBJ1-5, with D possibly being TRBD1 (5 bases). The CDR3 covers 14 residues. V dropped 4 bases and J dropped 7 bases, with 14 bases sitting between them. Germline V gives CDR1 KGHSH, CDR2 LQKENI. CDR3 bases: TGTGCCAGCTCACAGGGGAAAAGTGAGCAGCCCCAGCATTTT. Translating gives CASSQGKSEQPQHF.

This clonotype was recorded at least ten times. V usage is TRBV12-3 or TRBV12-4 and J usage is TRBJ2-2; D gene uncertain. The V gene lost 5 bases and the J gene lost 8 bases, with 9 bases spanning the gap. CDR3 length: 12 residues. CDR3 residues: CASSETRGELFF. CDR3 DNA: TGTGCCAGCAGTGAGACGAGGGGGGAGCTGTTTTTT.

The chain combines TRBV7-9 with TRBJ2-1; D might be TRBD1 (5 bases). The CDR3 length is 14 residues. Trimming shortened V by 0 bases and J by 7 bases, and 10 bases separated the two germline ends. Germline CDR1 is SEHNR and CDR2 is FQNEAQ (reference sequence). The DNA of the CDR3 is TGTGCCAGCAGCTTAGCGCTAGGGGTGAATGAGCAGTTCTTC. Amino acid sequence: CASSLALGVNEQFF.

The chain links TRBV7-9 to TRBJ2-3; a weak D match, TRBD1 (5 bases). The germline gives CDR1 SEHNR, CDR2 FQNEAQ (reference sequence). CDR3 size: 15 residues. V was pared by 5 bases and J by 5 bases, with 17 bases between. The DNA for the CDR3 is TGTGCCAGCAGCGACCAGGGAACATCTGGAGATACGCAGTATTTT. This sequence encodes CASSDQGTSGDTQYF.

This chain uses TRBV20-1 with TRBJ2-3, with 14 nucleotides matching TRBD2. In germline, CDR1 is DFQATT, CDR2 SNEGSKA (reference sequence). The CDR3 loop spans 18 amino acids. Trimming took 4 bases from V and 4 from J; bases not matched to a gene: 13. The CDR3 DNA reads TGCAGTGCTATACCGACTAGCGGGAGGGCCTTTTCGTCAGATACGCAGTATTTT. Protein sequence: CSAIPTSGRAFSSDTQYF.

V usage is TRBV27 and J usage is TRBJ1-1; TRBD1 agrees at 9 bases. Trimming at V came to 4 bases and at J to 3 bases, leaving 9 bases not matched to a gene. CDR1 MNHEY and CDR2 SMNVEV come from the germline V gene (reference sequence). The CDR3 loop spans 16 amino acids. The CDR3, as DNA: TGTGCCAGCAGTTACACAGGGGGCTGGGAGGACACTGAAGCTTTCTTT. This sequence encodes CASSYTGGWEDTEAFF.

The chain combines TRBV7-3 with TRBJ2-2, with 8 bases matching TRBD2. This CDR3 spans 14 amino acids. Trimming took 2 bases from V and 6 from J; bases not matched to a gene: 2. The germline V gene encodes CDR1 SGHTA and CDR2 FQGTGA. For the CDR3, the DNA is TGTGCCAGCAGCTTAGCGGGAGGATCCGGGGAGCTGTTTTTT. Translation gives CASSLAGGSGELFF. The full variable domain, with the rest looked up from reference TRBV7-3 and TRBJ2-2, is GAGVSQTPSNKVTEKGKYVELRCDPISGHTALYWYRQSLGQGPEFLIYFQGTGAADDSGLPNDRFFAVRPEGSVSTLKIQRTERGDSAVYLCASSLAGGSGELFFGEGSRLTVL.

This clonotype showed up just a few times. The rearrangement joins TRBV3-1 to TRBJ1-6; D gene unclear. V lost 4 bases and J lost 6, with 10 bases in between. Germline values: CDR1 LGHDT, CDR2 YNNKEL (reference sequence). The CDR3 sequence is 14 residues long. The CDR3 DNA reads TGTGCCAGCAGCCCTCGAGGCGCTAATTCACCCCTCCACTTT. This encodes CASSPRGANSPLHF.

This clonotype came up many times. The chain combines TRBV20-1 with TRBJ2-3, with 8 bases aligning to TRBD2. Looked up from germline, CDR1 is DFQATT and CDR2 is SNEGSKA (reference sequence). The CDR3 totals 18 residues. Losses at the gene ends were 0 bases for V and 1 base for J; bases not matched to a gene: 12. The CDR3 here is CSARDPAGVAGRTDTQYF. Written as DNA, the CDR3 is TGCAGTGCTAGAGATCCCGCGGGGGTAGCGGGACGCACAGATACGCAGTATTTT.

This clonotype was recorded at least ten times. This chain joins TRBV3-1 and TRBJ2-1, with 8 bases that match TRBD1. With V trimmed by 0 bases and J by 3 bases, 1 base remained unmatched. The CDR3 totals 15 residues. Germline assignment: CDR1 LGHDT and CDR2 YNNKEL (reference sequence). The CDR3: CASSQDGTGYNEQFF. DNA for the CDR3: TGTGCCAGCAGCCAAGACGGGACAGGCTACAATGAGCAGTTCTTC.

A few counts support this clonotype. This rearrangement joins TRBV28 to TRBJ2-2; unclear D gene. Germline V lookup: CDR1 MDHEN, CDR2 SYDVKM. The CDR3 contains 15 residues. Trimming took off 2 bases at V and 0 bases at J, with 7 bases between the two ends. CDR3 sequence (DNA): TGTGCCAGCAGTTTACGGGTCACGAACACCGGGGAGCTGTTTTTT. Translating it yields CASSLRVTNTGELFF.

This clonotype was observed many times. The V call is TRBV5-6, the J call TRBJ2-2, with TRBD2 matching over 10 bases. The CDR3 covers 17 residues. The trim removed 4 bases at V and 1 base at J, leaving 7 bases unmatched. CDR1 is SGHDT, CDR2 YYEEEE, per germline. This chain's CDR3 is CASSRSGLALNTGELFF. The CDR3 DNA is TGTGCCAGCAGCCGTTCGGGACTAGCGCTGAACACCGGGGAGCTGTTTTTT.

In this sample, this clonotype turned up a few times. This chain uses TRBV7-9 with TRBJ2-7, with D possibly TRBD1 on 5 matching bases. Trimming stripped 1 base from V and 6 bases from J, with 13 bases between. Germline V gene sequence: CDR1 SEHNR, CDR2 FQNEAQ (reference sequence). The CDR3 contains 14 residues. As DNA, the CDR3 is TGTGCCAGCAGCTTAGAGGGCAGGGTAGCCGAGCAGTACTTC. It yields the protein CASSLEGRVAEQYF.